Described below is a single T cell receptor (beta chain) sequence and its context. Its antigen is not identified. The assay ran at deep level. Repertoires were generated with immunoSEQ multiplex PCR, while TCRdb's copy carries only in-frame clones and drops some. The sample shows hundreds of thousands of clones, around 79% of them seen only once. This sample is drawn from a study of shared clonotypes between healthy human individuals. Per the germline V gene, CDR1 is SGHNT and CDR2 is YYREEE (reference sequence). V lost 4 bases and J lost 1, with 15 bases in between. The CDR3 is 15 residues long. Broader study findings: Collection of samples was limited to blood; tissue repertoires likely differ.

The chain combines TRBV5-4 with TRBJ2-7; D possibly corresponds to TRBD2 (6 bases). Material for sequencing was PBMCs. The receptor was derived from a woman aged 40 to 50 in good health. Some clones in this sample may be carry-over from other donors' samples. The CDR3 here is CASSGGQGGSYEQYF. For the CDR3, the DNA is TGTGCCAGCAGCGGTGGACAAGGAGGGTCCTACGAGCAGTACTTC.